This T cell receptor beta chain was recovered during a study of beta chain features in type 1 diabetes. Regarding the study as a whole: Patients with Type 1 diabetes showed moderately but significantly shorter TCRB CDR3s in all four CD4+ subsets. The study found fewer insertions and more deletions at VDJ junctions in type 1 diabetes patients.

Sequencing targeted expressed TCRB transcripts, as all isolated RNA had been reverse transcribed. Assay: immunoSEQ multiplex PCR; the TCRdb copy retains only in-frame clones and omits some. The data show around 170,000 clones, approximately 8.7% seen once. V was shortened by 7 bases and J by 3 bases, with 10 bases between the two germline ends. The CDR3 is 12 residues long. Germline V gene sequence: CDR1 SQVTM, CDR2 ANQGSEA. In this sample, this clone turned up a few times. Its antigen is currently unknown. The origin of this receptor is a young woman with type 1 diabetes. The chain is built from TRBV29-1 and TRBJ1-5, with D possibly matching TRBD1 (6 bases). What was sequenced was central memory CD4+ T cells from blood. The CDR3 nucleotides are TGCAGCGCCCGGGACAACAATCAGCCCCAGCATTTT. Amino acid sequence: CSARDNNQPQHF.